This TCR beta chain appears in the sequencing data of a study of blood T cell repertoires in COVID-19. The protocol was immunoSEQ multiplex PCR, while the TCRdb copy is restricted to in-frame clones and leaves out a portion. The table has around 100,000 clones, 80% seen once; the top ten hold roughly a third. Germline-derived CDR1 and CDR2 are SGHTA and FQGNSA. The junction had 14 bases not matched to a gene; V was cut back by 5 bases and J by 6 bases. The CDR3 consists of 16 residues. The rearrangement joins TRBV7-2 to TRBJ2-7; the match to TRBD1 covers 9 bases. The clonotype comes from a man between 65 and 85 years old with active or convalescent COVID-19. Input material: peripheral blood. CDR3 bases: TGTGCCAGCAGCCTATGGGGGGGGACAGGGAGTCTCGAGCAGTACTTC. Encoded protein: CASSLWGGTGSLEQYF.